The 30 T cell receptor beta chains presented below share a single source sample, sequenced in a study of blood T cell repertoires in COVID-19. Profiled with immunoSEQ multiplex PCR; TCRdb holds only in-frame clones, not every one. The sample holds fewer than 250,000 clones, about nine tenths seen once. The sample taken for sequencing was peripheral blood. These TCRs come from a man between 60 and 75 years old who had recovered from COVID-19.

V and J are TRBV19 and TRBJ2-7; weak D call: TRBD1 (5 bases). This CDR3 has 13 residues. Trimming took off 5 bases at V and 6 bases at J, with 14 bases between the two ends. CDR1 and CDR2 from the germline V gene are LNHDA and SQIVND (reference sequence). The DNA for the CDR3 is TGTGCCAGTAGTGCGAACCCCAGGGTCGAGCAGTACTTC. It specifies CASSANPRVEQYF.

In this sample, this clone turned up a few times. The chain carries TRBV28 and TRBJ1-2; D gene unclear. Germline CDR1 is MDHEN and CDR2 is SYDVKM. The germline V and J ends were trimmed by 4 bases and 3 bases, with 6 bases remaining between them. This CDR3 region has 12 residues. CDR3 DNA sequence: TGTGCCAGCAGTTCCTTATACTATGGCTACACCTTC. Its protein is CASSSLYYGYTF.

This chain joins TRBV4-1 and TRBJ2-3, with TRBD2 as a possible D gene (5 bases). The CDR3 totals 16 residues. From germline, CDR1 is MGHRA and CDR2 YSYEKL. Trimming took off 4 bases at V and 0 bases at J, with 14 bases between the two ends. CDR3 amino acids: CASSPSERPSTDTQYF. The CDR3 DNA reads TGCGCCAGCAGCCCAAGTGAGCGGCCTAGCACAGATACGCAGTATTTT.

CDR3 residues: CASSLQRQINTEAFF. CDR3 bases: TGTGCCAGCAGCCTCCAGAGACAGATTAACACTGAAGCTTTCTTT. The rearrangement joins TRBV13 to TRBJ1-1, with TRBD1 as a possible D gene (5 bases). V was clipped by 5 bases and J by 2 bases, with 15 bases between them. The CDR3 sequence is 15 residues long. CDR1 is PRHDT, CDR2 FYEKMQ, per germline (reference sequence).

V usage is TRBV5-5 and J usage is TRBJ2-7; 8 bases align to TRBD1. Trimming cost V 3 bases and J 7 bases; bases outside gene matches: 12. The CDR3 totals 15 residues. Germline V CDR1 and CDR2: SGHKS, YYEKEE (reference sequence). The CDR3 spells CASSSTGATSWEQYF. In DNA, the CDR3 is TGTGCCAGCAGCTCGACAGGGGCAACTAGTTGGGAGCAGTACTTC.

A single count supports this clone. J is TRBJ1-5 and V is TRBV2; TRBD1 aligns across 8 bases. Looked up from germline, CDR1 is SNHLY and CDR2 is FYNNEI. V lost 6 bases and J lost 6; bases outside the gene matches: 13. The CDR3 runs to 16 residues. The CDR3 reads CASSDRWTGKSQPQHF. The CDR3, as DNA: TGTGCCAGCAGCGACCGTTGGACAGGGAAAAGTCAGCCCCAGCATTTT.

This rearrangement joins TRBV6-1 to TRBJ1-2; D remains ambiguous. The CDR3 has 15 amino acids. The germline V gene has CDR1 MNHNS and CDR2 SASEGT. Trimming pared 0 bases from V and 4 bases from J, leaving 12 bases between. CDR3 protein: CASSEAVGEGYGYTF. In DNA, the CDR3 is TGTGCCAGCAGTGAAGCTGTCGGGGAGGGCTATGGCTACACCTTC.

This clone was found once. The rearrangement links TRBV10-3 to TRBJ2-3; D is possibly TRBD2 (6 bases). Trimming took off 5 bases at V and 2 bases at J, with 17 bases between the two ends. Germline CDR1 and CDR2: ENHRY and SYGVKD. CDR3 length equals 16 residues. The CDR3 DNA is TGTGCCATCAGTCCCAGATCCCGCGGGAACACAGATACGCAGTATTTT. Its translation is CAISPRSRGNTDTQYF.

The rearrangement links TRBV19 to TRBJ2-1; maybe TRBD1 (5 bases). V was clipped by 2 bases and J by 1 base, with 12 bases between them. CDR3 length equals 16 residues. Germline V gene data show CDR1 as LNHDA and CDR2 as SQIVND (reference sequence). CDR3 nucleotides: TGTGCCAGTAGTATACAGGGTTTGGGTTCCTACAATGAGCAGTTCTTC. Its translation is CASSIQGLGSYNEQFF.

The table lists this clone with a count of one. The chain joins TRBV18 to TRBJ1-1; D is unresolved. Trimming pared 6 bases from V and 0 bases from J, leaving 8 bases between. The CDR3 is 13 amino acids. The V gene's germline CDR1 is KGHSH and CDR2 LQKENI. CDR3: CASSVGLNTEAFF. CDR3 DNA sequence: TGTGCCAGCTCGGTCGGGTTGAACACTGAAGCTTTCTTT. Full variable domain (outside the CDR3, taken from reference TRBV18 and TRBJ1-1): NAGVMQNPRHLVRRRGQEARLRCSPMKGHSHVYWYRQLPEEGLKFMVYLQKENIIDESGMPKERFSAEFPKEGPSILRIQQVVRGDSAAYFCASSVGLNTEAFFGQGTRLTVV.

The V gene is TRBV9, the J gene TRBJ2-2; D perhaps matches TRBD2 (6 bases). V lost 5 bases, J lost 6 bases, and 14 bases lay in between. CDR1 is SGDLS, CDR2 YYNGEE, per germline. This CDR3 has 14 residues. The CDR3 here is CASSDKASAGELFF. In nucleotides, the CDR3 is TGTGCCAGCAGTGACAAGGCTAGCGCCGGGGAGCTGTTTTTT.

This clone was picked up one time. CDR3 bases: TGCGCCAGCAGCCAAGGTCTAGCGGGACCATACGAGCAGTACTTC. It encodes CASSQGLAGPYEQYF. The chain couples TRBV4-3 to TRBJ2-7; 9 bases are a match to TRBD2. The germline gives CDR1 LGHNA, CDR2 YSLEER. The ends lost 1 base at V and 4 bases at J; junction bases unmatched: 5. CDR3 size: 15 residues.

V is TRBV19 and J is TRBJ1-1; weak D call: TRBD1 (5 bases). Germline V gene sequence: CDR1 LNHDA, CDR2 SQIVND (reference sequence). Trimming removed 5 bases from V and 5 bases from J, with 18 bases in between. This CDR3 is 15 amino acids long. For the CDR3, the DNA is TGTGCCAGTAGTTTCCTACGGGGGGTTCGGACTGAAGCTTTCTTT. This sequence encodes CASSFLRGVRTEAFF.

The chain has TRBV19 and TRBJ1-5; 9 bases map to TRBD1. Trimming took 10 bases from V and 4 from J; bases not matched to a gene: 8. Germline lookup yields CDR1 LNHDA and CDR2 SQIVND (reference sequence). This CDR3 is built from 14 residues. CDR3: CATGTGLPNQPQHF. The CDR3 DNA reads TGTGCCACCGGGACAGGGTTACCTAATCAGCCCCAGCATTTT.

This clone was seen once. The V gene is TRBV18, the J gene TRBJ2-2; D uncertain. V lost 1 base to trimming and J lost 3 bases, with 9 bases between them. Germline V gene data show CDR1 as KGHSH and CDR2 as LQKENI. This CDR3 has 15 residues. CDR3 residues: CASSPRQSDTGELFF. Written as DNA, the CDR3 is TGTGCCAGCTCACCACGGCAGTCCGACACCGGGGAGCTGTTTTTT. Together with reference TRBV18 and TRBJ2-2, the CDR3 gives the full variable domain: NAGVMQNPRHLVRRRGQEARLRCSPMKGHSHVYWYRQLPEEGLKFMVYLQKENIIDESGMPKERFSAEFPKEGPSILRIQQVVRGDSAAYFCASSPRQSDTGELFFGEGSRLTVL.

The chain combines TRBV5-1 with TRBJ2-3; 9 nucleotides agree with TRBD1. Losses at the gene ends were 3 bases for V and 3 bases for J; bases not matched to a gene: 5. Germline V gives CDR1 SGHRS, CDR2 YFSETQ. The CDR3 totals 15 residues. The CDR3 is CASSSGQGRTDTQYF. The CDR3 DNA reads as TGCGCCAGCAGCTCCGGACAGGGGAGGACAGATACGCAGTATTTT. Supplemented by reference TRBV5-1 and TRBJ2-3, the full variable domain reads KAGVTQTPRYLIKTRGQQVTLSCSPISGHRSVSWYQQTPGQGLQFLFEYFSETQRNKGNFPGRFSGRQFSNSRSEMNVSTLELGDSALYLCASSSGQGRTDTQYFGPGTRLTVL.

The genes are TRBV5-8 and TRBJ2-7, with TRBD1 identical over 7 bases. The CDR3 consists of 15 residues. The germline CDR1 and CDR2 sequences are SGHTS and YDEGEE. The J segment lost 3 bases and the V segment lost 0 bases, leaving 6 bases of the junction unmatched. CDR3 protein: CASSLVGTDVYEQYF. The DNA for the CDR3 is TGTGCCAGCAGCTTGGTGGGGACAGACGTCTACGAGCAGTACTTC.

This chain connects TRBV7-2 to TRBJ2-2; 11 nucleotides match TRBD2. The CDR3 consists of 16 residues. From germline, CDR1 is SGHTA and CDR2 FQGNSA. Trimming removed 5 bases from V and 3 bases from J; junction bases left unmatched: 5. The CDR3 coding sequence is TGTGCCAGCAGCAAACGACTAGCGGGATACACCGGGGAGCTGTTTTTT. This sequence encodes CASSKRLAGYTGELFF.

The chain recombines TRBV23-1 with TRBJ2-5; 10 nucleotides align to TRBD1. TRBV23-1 is noted as an ORF with a role that remains uncertain. The ends lost 4 bases at V and 3 bases at J; junction bases unmatched: 5. The CDR3 runs to 15 residues. The CDR3 loop reads CASSRDRGQKETQYF. The DNA for the CDR3 is TGCGCCAGCAGTCGCGACAGGGGGCAGAAAGAGACCCAGTACTTC.

This chain uses TRBV14 with TRBJ2-5, with TRBD1 matching over 8 bases. CDR1 and CDR2 from the germline V gene are SGHDN and FVKESK. The CDR3 extends over 16 amino acids. The J segment lost 5 bases and the V segment lost 0 bases, leaving 8 bases of the junction unmatched. CDR3 DNA: TGTGCCAGCAGCCAAGATATGGGACAGGCCAGGGAGACCCAGTACTTC. Protein product: CASSQDMGQARETQYF.

This sequence joins TRBV7-9 and TRBJ2-7; TRBD2 agrees at 8 bases. The CDR3 runs 14 residues. Germline lookup yields CDR1 SEHNR and CDR2 FQNEAQ (reference sequence). V shed 5 bases, J shed 6 bases, and the junction held 9 bases outside the gene matches. CDR3 in amino acids: CASSPWTSSSEQYF. CDR3 in DNA: TGTGCCAGCAGCCCTTGGACTAGCAGTTCCGAGCAGTACTTC.

With regard to this clone: This specimen includes other DNA sequences encoding the same CDR3. This rearrangement joins TRBV2 to TRBJ2-3; D is possibly TRBD2 (6 bases). V was trimmed by 6 bases and J by 3 bases, leaving 16 bases between them. The CDR3 is made up of 15 amino acids. Germline loops: CDR1 SNHLY, CDR2 FYNNEI. The CDR3 DNA sequence: TGTGCCAGCAGGGGGAGAGGGCGGGGAACAGATACGCAGTATTTT. It translates to CASRGRGRGTDTQYF.

J is TRBJ2-5 and V is TRBV4-3; 9 positions match TRBD2. Per germline, CDR1 LGHNA and CDR2 YSLEER. Germline trimming cut 0 bases from V and 2 bases from J; bases unmatched to any gene: 7. The CDR3 sequence is 17 residues long. The CDR3 reads CASSQDLSGSRQETQYF. DNA of the CDR3: TGCGCCAGCAGCCAAGATCTTAGCGGGAGTCGTCAAGAGACCCAGTACTTC.

The V call is TRBV19, the J call TRBJ2-2; 13 bases are shared with TRBD2. In germline, CDR1 is LNHDA, CDR2 SQIVND (reference sequence). V was pared by 6 bases and J by 3 bases, with 7 bases of the junction left unmatched. The CDR3 sequence is 17 residues long. CDR3 protein: CASSATSGRAYTGELFF. For the CDR3, the DNA is TGTGCCAGTAGCGCCACTAGCGGGAGGGCCTACACCGGGGAGCTGTTTTTT. Filled out from reference TRBV19 and TRBJ2-2, the complete variable domain reads DGGITQSPKYLFRKEGQNVTLSCEQNLNHDAMYWYRQDPGQGLRLIYYSQIVNDFQKGDIAEGYSVSREKKESFPLTVTSAQKNPTAFYLCASSATSGRAYTGELFFGEGSRLTVL.

This sequence joins TRBV19 and TRBJ1-2; unclear D gene. This CDR3 region has 16 residues. V lost 0 bases and J lost 6, with 17 bases in between. Germline assignment: CDR1 LNHDA and CDR2 SQIVND (reference sequence). This chain's CDR3 is CASSIEAGKGFHGYTF. In DNA, the CDR3 is TGTGCCAGTAGTATAGAGGCGGGTAAAGGGTTCCATGGCTACACCTTC.

V gene TRBV19 combines with J gene TRBJ2-7; 7 bases fit TRBD2. Trimming at V came to 4 bases and at J to 5 bases, leaving 8 bases not matched to a gene. There are 14 residues in the CDR3. Germline assignment: CDR1 LNHDA and CDR2 SQIVND (reference sequence). In nucleotides, the CDR3 is TGTGCCAGTAGTACCCGCGGGAGTTCCCACGAGCAGTACTTC. Its translation is CASSTRGSSHEQYF. The variable domain in full, with the rest retrieved from reference TRBV19 and TRBJ2-7, is DGGITQSPKYLFRKEGQNVTLSCEQNLNHDAMYWYRQDPGQGLRLIYYSQIVNDFQKGDIAEGYSVSREKKESFPLTVTSAQKNPTAFYLCASSTRGSSHEQYFGPGTRLTVT.

CDR3 sequence reads: CASRAGRVRSTDTQYF. For the CDR3, the DNA is TGTGCCAGCAGGGCGGGGCGGGTACGGAGCACAGATACGCAGTATTTT. The chain recombines TRBV2 with TRBJ2-3, with a weak D call TRBD2 (6 bases). Trimming removed 6 bases at V and 0 bases at J, with 16 bases between. Germline V gives CDR1 SNHLY, CDR2 FYNNEI. The CDR3 has 16 residues.

The gene calls are TRBV5-4 and TRBJ2-5, with a tentative D call TRBD2 (5 bases). The CDR3 length is 13 residues. Trimming cost V 4 bases and J 6 bases, with 13 bases left between them. Germline V lookup: CDR1 SGHNT, CDR2 YYREEE (reference sequence). The CDR3 region is CASSLHRGKTQYF. In DNA form, the CDR3 reads TGTGCCAGCAGCCTCCATCGAGGGAAGACCCAGTACTTC.

This sequence joins TRBV4-1 and TRBJ1-3, with 7 bases fitting TRBD1. Germline trimming cut 4 bases from V and 4 bases from J; bases unmatched to any gene: 13. This CDR3 spans 17 amino acids. Germline V gives CDR1 MGHRA, CDR2 YSYEKL. CDR3: CASSPPFGTGVGNTIYF. The CDR3 bases are TGCGCCAGCAGCCCACCATTCGGAACAGGGGTCGGAAACACCATATATTTT.

This rearrangement joins TRBV5-4 to TRBJ1-1; D not certain. Looked up from germline, CDR1 is SGHNT and CDR2 is YYREEE (reference sequence). The CDR3 contains 13 residues. With 6 bases removed from V and 1 base from J, the gap between germline ends came to 10 bases. In nucleotides, the CDR3 is TGTGCCAGCACGGAACAGCCGAACACTGAAGCTTTCTTT. This encodes CASTEQPNTEAFF.